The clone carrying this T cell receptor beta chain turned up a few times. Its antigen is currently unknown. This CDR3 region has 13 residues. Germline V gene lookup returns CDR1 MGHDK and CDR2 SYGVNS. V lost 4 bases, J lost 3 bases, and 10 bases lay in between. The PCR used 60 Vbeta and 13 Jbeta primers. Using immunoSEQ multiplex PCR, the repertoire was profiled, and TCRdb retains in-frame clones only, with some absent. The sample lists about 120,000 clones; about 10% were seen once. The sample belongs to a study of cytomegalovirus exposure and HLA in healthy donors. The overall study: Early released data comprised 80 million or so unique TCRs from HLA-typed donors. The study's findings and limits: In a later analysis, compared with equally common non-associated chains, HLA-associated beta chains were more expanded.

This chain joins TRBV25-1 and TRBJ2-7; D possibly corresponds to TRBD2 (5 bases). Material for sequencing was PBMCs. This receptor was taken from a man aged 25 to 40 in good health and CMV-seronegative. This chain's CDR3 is CASSAGVSYEQYF. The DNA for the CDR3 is TGTGCCAGCAGTGCCGGGGTGAGCTACGAGCAGTACTTC.